These T cell receptor beta chains were read from a single sample in a study of T cells after yellow fever vaccination. One entry per CDR3 protein results from TCRdb running MiXCR on the 5' RACE reads. The table includes 230,000 or so distinct CDR3 sequences, approximately 3.8% detected once. The material was PBMCs, obtained 15 days after the yellow fever booster vaccination. The source of these receptors is a man aged 18 to 29 who received the YFV17D yellow fever vaccine. Both conserved end residues are part of each CDR3. Part of the rows lack a size; the others show once, few, many or a class for expanded clones.

>14|TRBV20-1|many
CSARVAGMDETQYF
>16|TRBV19|few
CASSTLVTGTVSEQYF
>12|TRBV20-1|many
CSASDTKETQYF
>16|TRBV5-1|few
CASSFSSPGGRKTQYF
>12|TRBV12-3/TRBV12-4|many
CASSLATEKLFF
>16|TRBV5-4|few
CASSLERGGTIDTQYF
>15|TRBV5-1|many
CASSFRGLSYNEQFF
>16|TRBV2|few
CASRGLAGSPLETQYF
>15|TRBV5-1|many
CASTGTGTGYNEQFF
>15|TRBV28|many
CASSGGLAGEDTQYF
>13|TRBV27|many
CASSTDIYQPQHF
>14|TRBV9|many
CASSGLAGANEQFF
>17|TRBV28|many
CASSGSGGAPLTDTQYF
>16|TRBV5-1|many
CASSKGLAGGYNEQFF
>15|TRBV12-3/TRBV12-4|many
CASSLIAGGYNEQFF
>17|TRBV2|many
CARRDRGPLFSGNTIYF
>15|TRBV6-2/TRBV6-3|many
CASKRRASGTDTQYF
>18|TRBV5-1|many
CASSLGLPRDTRHYEQYF
>14|TRBV20-1|many
CSARDGQGAVGYTF
>15|TRBV9|few
CASSVEGRFYNEQFF
>16|TRBV5-1|many
CASSEGFAQGDYGYTF
>17|TRBV4-3|many
CASSQDPSGGLNNEQFF
>15|TRBV4-1|many
CASSQEAGINYGYTF
>15|TRBV4-3|many
CASSHRQGRDSPLHF
>16|TRBV5-1|NA
CASSWGNRGTNTEAFF
>15|TRBV5-1|many
CASSPLLGGRDIQYF
>14|TRBV7-9|many
CASSLGPLGEKLFF
>13|TRBV29-1|many
CSVSGSGMETQYF
>13|TRBV12-3/TRBV12-4|many
CASRSEGSGPQHF
>14|TRBV4-1|many
CASSLLAGGYEQYF
>15|TRBV5-1|many
CASSFSGSGANVLTF
>14|TRBV7-3|NA
CASSLNGVQETQYF
>21|TRBV10-3|many
CAISKLIPGLAGGTTRDEQFF
>18|TRBV7-6|few
CASSRLVLAGDSYNEQFF
>12|TRBV11-2|many
CASRVAEETQYF
>16|TRBV5-1|few
CASSNRQVANTGELFF
>13|TRBV20-1|many
CSARQGDDSPLHF
>16|TRBV27|many
CASSLARAPRGGELFF
>16|TRBV20-1|many
CSARLTGTGDNTEAFF
>19|TRBV5-1|NA
CASSSPGTGGSRSYNEQFF
>13|TRBV5-5|many
CASSLPGANTIYF
>13|TRBV6-5|many
CASRVGGFNGYTF
>15|TRBV5-1|many
CASSLQPGGETEAFF
>14|TRBV27|many
CASSSRGRVQPQHF
>17|TRBV2|many
CASSDPGQANSYNEQFF
>14|TRBV20-1|many
CSARVGGAKDTQYF